Given below is one T cell receptor beta chain in context. What antigen it recognizes has not been identified. One base away there is no much larger clone; base qualities are not given. Each donor gave one peripheral blood draw, averaging roughly 0.11 L, which was collected into heparinised tubes. A BD FACSAria II was used to sort naive, central memory, regulatory and stem cell-like memory CD4+ T cells with a panel that included CD45RO, CCR7, CD25, CD127, CD95 and CD27. Every sorted population had a purity above 95%. Right away, PBMCs were isolated by Lymphoprep density gradient centrifugation and were stained directly, with no culture step. So that batch effects would be minimized, each experiment stained and sorted samples in pairs, pairing one healthy donor with one patient. This sample is part of a study of beta chain features in type 1 diabetes (dated by TCRdb to the late 2010s). Background on the whole study: Mean age, gender distribution, total cell number and subset yield were not different between patients and healthy donors. A total of under 140,000,000 sorted cells were examined across all samples, and the number of cells per subset was strongly correlated with RNA yield. In the study, recently diagnosed type 1 diabetes patients and matched healthy donors were compared on the TCRB repertoires of their sorted circulating CD4+ T cell subsets. Whereas all 30 or so donors provided naive and central memory subsets, regulatory and stem cell-like memory subsets were isolated from just 8 patients and about 8 healthy donors. Summary of the overall study and its limitations: Sequencing cDNA rather than genomic DNA could over-represent highly expressing activated cells, although activation and CD3 levels did not differ between groups. Because small numbers of individuals were included in the HLA sub-analyses, any influence of HLA type on TCRB rearrangement was left unresolved. Patients with type 1 diabetes made fewer insertions and deleted more nucleotides at VDJ recombination sites, implying thymic rearrangement abnormalities. A moderate but significant shortening of TCRB CDR3 length was observed in type 1 diabetes patients in all four CD4+ subsets. The naive, central memory and regulatory TCRB repertoires appeared to resemble one another more closely among patients than among healthy donors. Shorter templates might be favored by PCR, yet because patient and control samples were amplified and corrected together, any such skew would affect both groups equally.

The entire amount of isolated RNA was reverse transcribed using the High Capacity cDNA Reverse Transcription Kit, so the sequenced TCRB transcripts were expressed ones. Deep immunoSEQ sequencing was applied to naive, central memory and regulatory T cell samples, giving an average of about 3.4 million total reads per sample. Sorted cells were lysed in RLT buffer and RNA was extracted with DNase-treated RNeasy Micro or Mini kits, depending on cell number. To prevent cross-contamination, every cell subset was processed on its own, while patient and healthy donor samples were processed together. Using the immunoSEQ multiplex PCR, TCRB sequences were amplified from cDNA into 87-bp fragments spanning the CDR3 region. The amplicons were sequenced using the Illumina HiSeq platform. In the paper's pipeline: Synthetic template baselines were used to correct PCR bias computationally, reads within Hamming distance 2 were collapsed, and singletons that could not be merged were discarded. Reads were aligned against IMGT so that V, D and J genes, CDR3 length and insertions or deletions at six rearrangement sites could be assigned. Within each subset, clonotype counts were normalized to sorted cell number, after which true diversity and Gini coefficients were computed with the tcR R package. The overlap coefficient, calculated on TCRB nucleotide sequences, was used to quantify repertoire sharing. TCRdb provides this immuneACCESS table in a form limited to in-frame rearrangements. Some clones are lacking; in checked studies, under half of them reflect an unresolved V gene, and why the rest are absent is not known. V and J calls and clone size come straight from that table; D and trimming were deduced from the DNA. A total of approximately 41,000 clones appear in this sample, about 66% of them only once. Of the sample, 1.5% to 2% is held by the ten largest clones.

The CDR3, cysteine through phenylalanine, is 16 amino acids long. Of all the DNA, just the CDR3 is kept, 48 bases in frame from base 1. The germline V gene (reference sequence) yields SGHNT for CDR1 and YYREEE for CDR2. V and J are trimmed by 0 bases and 4 bases, and the gene matches miss 9 bases of the junction. What was sequenced was Tregs from blood. Reading the label with the study, this specimen's cell subset or site is: regulatory CD4+ T cells. The rearrangement combines TRBV5-4 with TRBJ1-1, and 7 junction bases match TRBD1. The source is a man between 25 and 39 years old with type 1 diabetes. Some clones in this sample may be carry-over from other donors' samples. The CDR3 protein is CASSLAGGGTSTEAFF. The DNA sequence reads TGTGCCAGCAGCTTGGCGGGAGGGGGCACGAGCACTGAAGCTTTCTTT.